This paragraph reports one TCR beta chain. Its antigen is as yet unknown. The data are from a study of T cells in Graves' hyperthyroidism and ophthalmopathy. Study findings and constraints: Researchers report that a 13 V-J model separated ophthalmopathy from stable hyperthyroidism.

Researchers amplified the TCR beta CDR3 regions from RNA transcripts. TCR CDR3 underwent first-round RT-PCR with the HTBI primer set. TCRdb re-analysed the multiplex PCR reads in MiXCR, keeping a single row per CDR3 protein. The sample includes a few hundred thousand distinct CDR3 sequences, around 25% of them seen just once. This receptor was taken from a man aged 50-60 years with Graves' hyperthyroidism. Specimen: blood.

The CDR3, as DNA: TGTGCCAGCTCACCGGGGACTAGCGTGAGCACAGATACGCAGTATTTT. Translation gives CASSPGTSVSTDTQYF. The J gene is TRBJ2-3, the V gene TRBV18; TRBD2 aligns across 10 bases. Germline V gene sequence: CDR1 KGHSH, CDR2 LQKENI. Unmatched junction bases numbered 3, after V lost 3 bases and J lost 0 bases. The CDR3 has 16 amino acids.